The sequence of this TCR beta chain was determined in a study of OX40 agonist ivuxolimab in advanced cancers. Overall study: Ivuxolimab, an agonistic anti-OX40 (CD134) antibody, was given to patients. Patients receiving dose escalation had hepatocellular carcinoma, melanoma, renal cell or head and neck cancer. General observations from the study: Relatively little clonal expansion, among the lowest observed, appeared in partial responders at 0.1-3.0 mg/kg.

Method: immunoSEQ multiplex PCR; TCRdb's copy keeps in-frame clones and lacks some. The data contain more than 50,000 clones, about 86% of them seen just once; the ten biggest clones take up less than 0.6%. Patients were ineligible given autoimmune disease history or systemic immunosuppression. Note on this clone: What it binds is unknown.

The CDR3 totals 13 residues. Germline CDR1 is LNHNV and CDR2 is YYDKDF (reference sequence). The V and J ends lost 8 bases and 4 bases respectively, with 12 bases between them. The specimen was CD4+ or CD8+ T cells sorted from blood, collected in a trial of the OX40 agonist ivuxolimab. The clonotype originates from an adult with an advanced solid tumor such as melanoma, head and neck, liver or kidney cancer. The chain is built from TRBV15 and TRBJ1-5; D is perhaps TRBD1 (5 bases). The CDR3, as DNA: TGTGCCACCTCAGGCAGGGAAAATCAGCCCCAGCATTTT. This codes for CATSGRENQPQHF.